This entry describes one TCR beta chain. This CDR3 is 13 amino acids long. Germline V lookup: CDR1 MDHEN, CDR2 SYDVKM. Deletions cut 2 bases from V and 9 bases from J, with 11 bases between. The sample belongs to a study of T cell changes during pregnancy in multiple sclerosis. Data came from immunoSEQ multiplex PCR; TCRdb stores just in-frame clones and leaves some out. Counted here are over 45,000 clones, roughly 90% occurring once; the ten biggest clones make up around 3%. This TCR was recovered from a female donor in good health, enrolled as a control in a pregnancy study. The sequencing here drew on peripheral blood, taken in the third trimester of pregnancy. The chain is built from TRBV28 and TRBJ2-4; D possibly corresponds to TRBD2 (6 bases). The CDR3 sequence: CASSLARRVIQYF. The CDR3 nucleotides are TGTGCCAGCAGTTTAGCCCGGAGGGTCATTCAGTACTTC.